This is a list of T cell receptor beta chains from one sample in a study of spatial heterogeneity in lung cancer. TCRdb re-called the 5' RACE reads with MiXCR, one entry per CDR3 protein. This sample carries a few thousand distinct CDR3 sequences, 8.5% of them seen once, and the ten largest clones take around 10%. Sequenced material: lung tumor tissue, taken at surgery. The source is a male donor with early-stage non-small cell lung cancer. Both conserved end residues are part of each CDR3. Each record gives: J gene, V gene, clone size, D gene, CDR3 protein, CDR3 DNA. A D gene is named only where the DNA matches it firmly. Clone size, where shown, is once, few, many, or a class for clones that have expanded.

>TRBJ1-1|TRBV4-1|medium-sized|NA
CASSQARALDTEAFF
TGCGCCAGCAGCCAAGCAAGGGCACTGGACACTGAAGCTTTCTTT
>TRBJ2-1|TRBV12-3/TRBV12-4|large|NA
CASSVTGSINEQFF
TGTGCCAGCAGCGTTACAGGGTCCATCAATGAGCAGTTCTTC
>TRBJ2-5|TRBV7-9|medium-sized|NA
CASSPPAQETQYF
TGTGCCAGCAGCCCGCCCGCTCAAGAGACCCAGTACTTC
>TRBJ2-1|TRBV19|medium-sized|TRBD2
CASSISLTWVAGGNEQFF
TGTGCCAGTAGTATTTCTCTTACTTGGGTAGCGGGAGGAAATGAGCAGTTCTTC
>TRBJ2-2|TRBV6-4|medium-sized|NA
CASTQFPGTGELFF
TGTGCCAGCACCCAGTTTCCAGGGACCGGGGAGCTGTTTTTT
>TRBJ1-5|TRBV20-1|medium-sized|TRBD1
CSVAGTGNQPQHF
TGCAGTGTAGCCGGGACAGGGAATCAGCCCCAGCATTTT
>TRBJ2-2|TRBV6-6|medium-sized|TRBD1
CASSPGQGRTGELFF
TGTGCCAGCAGTCCGGGACAGGGAAGGACCGGGGAGCTGTTTTTT
>TRBJ2-7|TRBV20-1|few|TRBD1
CSAGETGAHEQYF
TGCAGTGCTGGGGAGACAGGGGCCCACGAGCAGTACTTC
>TRBJ1-1|TRBV27|medium-sized|NA
CASSLSFGQMNTEAFF
TGTGCCAGCAGTTTATCGTTCGGACAGATGAACACTGAAGCTTTCTTT
>TRBJ1-6|TRBV25-1|medium-sized|TRBD1
CASSEFLGTGRNSPLHF
TGTGCCAGCAGTGAATTTTTGGGGACAGGGAGAAATTCACCCCTCCACTTT
>TRBJ1-2|TRBV6-6|medium-sized|NA
CASSLPNYGYTF
TGTGCCAGCTCCCTCCCAAACTATGGCTACACCTTC
>TRBJ2-5|TRBV5-5|NA|NA
CASSFISQETQYF
TGTGCCAGCAGCTTCATTAGCCAAGAGACCCAGTACTTC
>TRBJ2-5|TRBV19|medium-sized|NA
CASSLSAWETQYF
TGTGCCAGTAGTCTAAGTGCATGGGAGACCCAGTACTTC
>TRBJ2-6|TRBV12-3/TRBV12-4|medium-sized|TRBD2
CASSSSGRASGANVLTF
TGTGCCAGCAGTTCTAGCGGGAGGGCCTCCGGGGCCAACGTCCTGACTTTC
>TRBJ1-4|TRBV3-1|medium-sized|NA
CASSQRMIWGTNEKLFF
TGTGCCAGCAGCCAACGGATGATATGGGGGACTAATGAAAAACTGTTTTTT
>TRBJ2-1|TRBV7-2|many|NA
CASSRSAGYNEQFF
TGTGCCAGCAGCCGAAGTGCAGGCTATAATGAGCAGTTCTTC
>TRBJ2-7|TRBV12-3/TRBV12-4|medium-sized|NA
CASSVAGSGTYEQYF
TGTGCCAGCAGCGTCGCGGGGAGCGGTACCTACGAGCAGTACTTC
>TRBJ2-1|TRBV2|medium-sized|NA
CASSQDSSYNEQFF
TGTGCCAGCAGCCAGGATAGCTCCTACAATGAGCAGTTCTTC
>TRBJ2-4|TRBV3-1|few|TRBD1
CASSFRQGGTKNIQYF
TGTGCCAGCAGCTTTCGACAGGGGGGGACCAAAAACATTCAGTACTTC
>TRBJ2-3|TRBV20-1|NA|NA
CSAQLGVGNTDTQYF
TGCAGTGCCCAACTAGGAGTTGGGAACACAGATACGCAGTATTTT
>TRBJ2-2|TRBV5-4|NA|NA
CASSWEGAKTGELFF
TGTGCCAGCAGCTGGGAGGGGGCTAAGACCGGGGAGCTGTTTTTT
>TRBJ1-1|TRBV11-1|few|TRBD1
CASGLQGARTEAFF
TGTGCCAGCGGCCTACAGGGGGCGCGTACTGAAGCTTTCTTT
>TRBJ2-5|TRBV7-2|many|NA
CASSLAIARETQYF
TGTGCCAGCAGCTTAGCGATAGCAAGGGAGACCCAGTACTTC
>TRBJ2-5|TRBV25-1|medium-sized|TRBD1
CASSLPSGQGKETQYF
TGTGCCAGCAGTCTCCCGTCGGGACAGGGGAAGGAGACCCAGTACTTC
>TRBJ1-6|TRBV28|medium-sized|NA
CATLRGFYSPLHF
TGTGCCACCTTGCGGGGTTTCTATTCACCCCTCCACTTT
>TRBJ2-5|TRBV5-1|NA|TRBD2
CASSSSAGVGETQYF
TGCGCCAGCAGCTCCTCAGCGGGAGTCGGAGAGACCCAGTACTTC
>TRBJ2-1|TRBV5-6|medium-sized|NA
CASSLTAYNEQFF
TGTGCCAGCAGCTTGACAGCTTACAATGAGCAGTTCTTC
>TRBJ1-2|TRBV20-1|medium-sized|NA
CSALSGDYGYTF
TGCAGTGCCTTGTCAGGGGACTATGGCTACACCTTC
>TRBJ2-3|TRBV19|medium-sized|TRBD2
CASKYSGPSTDTQYF
TGTGCCAGCAAATATAGCGGGCCTAGCACAGATACGCAGTATTTT
>TRBJ2-3|TRBV10-3|medium-sized|TRBD2
CAIKSGSSADTQYF
TGTGCCATCAAGAGCGGGAGTAGCGCAGATACGCAGTATTTT
>TRBJ2-2|TRBV20-1|medium-sized|NA
CSASNRGGTGELFF
TGCAGTGCTAGTAACAGGGGAGGCACCGGGGAGCTGTTTTTT
>TRBJ2-3|TRBV9|NA|NA
CASSVEEMPTDTQYF
TGTGCCAGCAGCGTAGAGGAGATGCCCACAGATACGCAGTATTTT
>TRBJ1-4|TRBV6-5|many|NA
CASRKGSTRNEKPFF
TGTGCCAGTCGTAAAGGGAGTACTCGTAATGAAAAACCGTTTTTT
>TRBJ2-1|TRBV20-1|NA|TRBD2
CSARDLAGGNNEQFF
TGCAGTGCTAGAGACCTAGCGGGGGGGAACAATGAGCAGTTCTTC
>TRBJ2-3|TRBV19|medium-sized|NA
CASSSIADTQYF
TGTGCCAGTAGCTCAATAGCAGATACGCAGTATTTT
>TRBJ2-3|TRBV10-1|many|NA
CASSVRTGSTDTQYF
TGCGCCAGCAGTGTAAGGACGGGAAGCACAGATACGCAGTATTTT
>TRBJ2-7|TRBV20-1|medium-sized|NA
CSARGKGHSYEQYF
TGCAGTGCTAGAGGAAAGGGACACTCCTACGAGCAGTACTTC
>TRBJ2-1|TRBV7-7|many|TRBD2
CASSLAGGGADNEQFF
TGTGCTAGCAGCTTAGCGGGCGGGGGGGCCGACAATGAGCAGTTCTTC